A single sample is the source of the 23 T cell receptor beta chains below, sequenced in a study of cytomegalovirus exposure and HLA in healthy donors. PCR involved 60 Vbeta and 13 Jbeta primers. The repertoire was sequenced with immunoSEQ multiplex PCR; TCRdb's copy has only in-frame clones and lacks some. The sample consists of 150,000 or so clones, approximately 78% of them appearing once. Material: PBMCs. These receptors were taken from a middle-aged man in good health and CMV-seropositive.

The chain couples TRBV4-1 to TRBJ2-2, with 14 bases lining up with TRBD2. The V and J ends lost 4 bases and 6 bases, in that order; junction bases with no gene match: 4. CDR3 size: 16 residues. Germline CDR1 and CDR2: MGHRA and YSYEKL. CDR3: CASSLGTSGSSGELFF. The CDR3 DNA follows: TGCGCCAGCAGCCTCGGGACTAGCGGGAGTTCCGGGGAGCTGTTTTTT.

The V call is TRBV25-1, the J call TRBJ2-2, with D possibly matching TRBD1 (5 bases). The ends were cut back, 2 bases at V and 6 bases at J, with 16 bases in the middle. The CDR3 has 16 amino acids. Germline loops: CDR1 MGHDK, CDR2 SYGVNS. The CDR3 nucleotides are TGTGCCAGCAGTGAACCTGGGGCAGGGAATCCCGGGGAGCTGTTTTTT. It encodes CASSEPGAGNPGELFF. Filled out from reference TRBV25-1 and TRBJ2-2, the complete variable domain reads EADIYQTPRYLVIGTGKKITLECSQTMGHDKMYWYQQDPGMELHLIHYSYGVNSTEKGDLSSESTVSRIRTEHFPLTLESARPSHTSQYLCASSEPGAGNPGELFFGEGSRLTVL.

The chain combines TRBV19 with TRBJ1-2; a weak D match, TRBD1 (5 bases). CDR3 size: 14 residues. Germline CDR1 LNHDA, CDR2 SQIVND (reference sequence). Trimming took 10 bases from V and 4 from J, leaving 19 bases between them. In DNA form, the CDR3 reads TGTGCCACCCTTAGTCGGGGGAAGGGCTATGGCTACACCTTC. Translated, it gives CATLSRGKGYGYTF.

V usage is TRBV6-5 and J usage is TRBJ1-2; TRBD1 matches 9 bases. The V gene end was trimmed by 6 bases and the J gene end by 2 bases; junction bases not matched to a gene: 7. Germline-derived CDR1 and CDR2 are MNHEY and SVGAGI. CDR3 length equals 15 residues. CDR3 residues: CASRRGQGGNYGYTF. In nucleotides, the CDR3 is TGTGCCAGCAGGAGGGGACAGGGCGGGAACTATGGCTACACCTTC.

This clone came up once. V and J are TRBV6-5 and TRBJ1-5, with 7 bases that match TRBD1. CDR3 size: 13 residues. Trimming cost V 7 bases and J 4 bases; bases outside gene matches: 4. CDR1 is MNHEY and CDR2 is SVGAGI in the germline V gene. CDR3 residues: CASKPGGNQPQHF. CDR3 DNA sequence: TGTGCCAGCAAACCAGGGGGTAATCAGCCCCAGCATTTT.

The J gene is TRBJ1-5, the V gene TRBV6-4, with D hard to call. This CDR3 is built from 13 residues. Germline-derived CDR1 and CDR2 are MRHNA and SNTAGT. V shed 8 bases and J shed 2 bases, with 10 bases lying between them. CDR3 DNA sequence: TGTGCCAGCGCCGCGGATGGCAATCAGCCCCAGCATTTT. Translated, it gives CASAADGNQPQHF.

This rearrangement joins TRBV27 to TRBJ2-2, with 8 bases matching TRBD2. Germline V lookup: CDR1 MNHEY, CDR2 SMNVEV (reference sequence). The CDR3 consists of 17 residues. With 3 bases clipped from V and 1 base from J, the junction kept 7 bases outside the gene matches. The CDR3, as DNA: TGTGCCAGCAGTTTCTTAGCGGGAAGGGGGAACACCGGGGAGCTGTTTTTT. Its translation is CASSFLAGRGNTGELFF.

The chain carries TRBV9 and TRBJ2-4; no definite D call. Germline CDR1 SGDLS, CDR2 YYNGEE. V lost 5 bases and J 6 bases, leaving 12 bases between the germline ends. This CDR3 has 13 residues. CDR3 region: CASSTVGGNIQYF. CDR3 DNA: TGTGCCAGCAGTACAGTGGGTGGAAACATTCAGTACTTC.

The chain recombines TRBV28 with TRBJ1-2, with 7 positions matching TRBD1. This CDR3 has 16 residues. Per the germline V gene, CDR1 is MDHEN and CDR2 is SYDVKM. The V gene end was trimmed by 6 bases and the J gene end by 4 bases; junction bases not matched to a gene: 14. The CDR3 reads CASSLGGTANLYGYTF. Here the CDR3 DNA reads TGTGCCAGCAGCTTGGGTGGGACAGCTAATCTCTATGGCTACACCTTC.

This clone has only one observation. The rearrangement links TRBV2 to TRBJ2-7; weak D call: TRBD1 (6 bases). This CDR3 has 12 residues. Deletions cut 6 bases from V and 7 bases from J, with 13 bases between. Germline V gene sequence: CDR1 SNHLY, CDR2 FYNNEI. CDR3 coding DNA: TGTGCCAGCAGGCTGGCTCAGGGGGAGCAGTACTTC. Its protein is CASRLAQGEQYF.

This clone was seen a single time. The chain uses TRBV19 and TRBJ2-1; a weak D match, TRBD2 (6 bases). Trimming took off 3 bases at V and 9 bases at J, with 18 bases between the two ends. The CDR3 has 15 amino acids. In germline, CDR1 is LNHDA, CDR2 SQIVND (reference sequence). The CDR3 region is CASSIPSESGSEQFF. For the CDR3, the DNA is TGTGCCAGTAGTATTCCTAGCGAGTCAGGCAGTGAGCAGTTCTTC.

The chain employs TRBV7-6 and TRBJ1-5; 8 positions agree with TRBD1. Germline trimming cut 5 bases from V and 9 bases from J; bases unmatched to any gene: 15. The CDR3 covers 16 residues. Germline V gene lookup returns CDR1 SGHVS and CDR2 FNYEAQ. CDR3 DNA sequence: TGTGCCAGCAGCGCAGACCAGTCCGGGACAGGTCTGCCCCAGCATTTT. Protein product: CASSADQSGTGLPQHF.

V gene TRBV2 combines with J gene TRBJ2-7; D perhaps matches TRBD1 (6 bases). Between the trimmed V and J ends, which lost 6 bases and 1 base, there was a span of 13 bases. This CDR3 is built from 14 residues. From germline, CDR1 is SNHLY and CDR2 FYNNEI. CDR3 loop: CASRTGTHSYEQYF. Written as DNA, the CDR3 is TGTGCCAGCAGAACAGGGACACATTCCTACGAGCAGTACTTC.

The chain links TRBV28 to TRBJ1-4, with D possibly TRBD1 on 5 matching bases. This CDR3 is built from 13 residues. The V end lost 9 bases, the J end lost 6 bases, and 14 bases lay between the germline ends. Germline V lookup: CDR1 MDHEN, CDR2 SYDVKM. The CDR3 protein is CASVGGMDEKLFF. In nucleotides, the CDR3 is TGTGCCAGTGTGGGGGGTATGGATGAAAAACTGTTTTTT. The full variable domain, rest sourced from reference TRBV28 and TRBJ1-4, is DVKVTQSSRYLVKRTGEKVFLECVQDMDHENMFWYRQDPGLGLRLIYFSYDVKMKEKGDIPEGYSVSREKKERFSLILESASTNQTSMYLCASVGGMDEKLFFGSGTQLSVL.

The chain links TRBV29-1 to TRBJ2-7, with a weak D call TRBD1 (6 bases). CDR1 SQVTM and CDR2 ANQGSEA come from the germline V gene. The CDR3 runs 12 residues. V lost 5 bases to trimming and J lost 7 bases, with 15 bases between them. As DNA, the CDR3 is TGCAGCGTTAGCAGGGGCGCAGGAGAGCAGTACTTC. Protein product: CSVSRGAGEQYF.

The rearrangement links TRBV6-5 to TRBJ1-5, with D uncertain. V lost 6 bases, J lost 8 bases, and 14 bases lay in between. Germline V CDR1 and CDR2: MNHEY, SVGAGI. CDR3 length: 13 residues. CDR3: CASRAGRSEPQHF. The DNA for the CDR3 is TGTGCCAGCAGGGCGGGGAGGTCGGAGCCCCAGCATTTT.

The gene calls are TRBV5-1 and TRBJ2-6; TRBD2 aligns across 9 bases. The CDR3 contains 18 residues. Trimming at V came to 2 bases and at J to 2 bases, leaving 8 bases not matched to a gene. CDR1 is SGHRS, CDR2 YFSETQ, per germline. The CDR3 protein is CASSFIKAGGTGANVLTF. CDR3 coding DNA: TGCGCCAGCAGCTTCATTAAAGCGGGAGGTACTGGGGCCAACGTCCTGACTTTC. The full variable domain, rest sourced from reference TRBV5-1 and TRBJ2-6, is KAGVTQTPRYLIKTRGQQVTLSCSPISGHRSVSWYQQTPGQGLQFLFEYFSETQRNKGNFPGRFSGRQFSNSRSEMNVSTLELGDSALYLCASSFIKAGGTGANVLTFGAGSRLTVL.

This clone was found many times. The CDR3 DNA follows: TGCGCCAGCAGTACGGGAGAGGCCTACGAGCAGTACTTC. Translated: CASSTGEAYEQYF. The chain has TRBV23-1 and TRBJ2-7, with D possibly TRBD2 on 6 matching bases. TRBV23-1 is noted as an ORF with a role that remains uncertain. CDR3 length: 13 residues. The V and J ends lost 5 bases and 2 bases respectively, with 10 bases between them.

The chain links TRBV29-1 to TRBJ1-1; no reliable D call. V was shortened by 3 bases and J by 7 bases, with 3 bases between the two germline ends. The CDR3 has 9 amino acids. From germline, CDR1 is SQVTM and CDR2 ANQGSEA. CDR3 amino acids: CSVDSEAFF. The DNA for the CDR3 is TGCAGCGTTGACAGTGAAGCTTTCTTT.

The chain carries TRBV5-4 and TRBJ2-7; TRBD2 matches at 7 bases. This CDR3 is built from 14 residues. Germline CDR1 SGHNT, CDR2 YYREEE (reference sequence). The junction had 3 bases not matched to a gene; V was cut back by 3 bases and J by 0 bases. CDR3 residues: CASSSRGNSYEQYF. Written as DNA, the CDR3 is TGTGCCAGCAGCTCGCGGGGGAACTCCTACGAGCAGTACTTC.

This chain uses TRBV9 with TRBJ1-2; 10 bases agree with TRBD1. CDR1 SGDLS and CDR2 YYNGEE come from the germline V gene. The V segment lost 4 bases and the J segment 2 bases; nucleotides outside the gene matches: 11. This CDR3 contains 17 residues. The CDR3 DNA reads as TGTGCCAGCAGCCCAGGGGGGGCGGGACAGGGGAACTATGGCTACACCTTC. It codes for CASSPGGAGQGNYGYTF. The variable domain in full, completed from reference TRBV9 and TRBJ1-2, reads DSGVTQTPKHLITATGQRVTLRCSPRSGDLSVYWYQQSLDQGLQFLIQYYNGEERAKGNILERFSAQQFPDLHSELNLSSLELGDSALYFCASSPGGAGQGNYGYTFGSGTRLTVV.

This clone has just one count. The chain uses TRBV7-2 and TRBJ2-3; 10 nucleotides match TRBD2. CDR3 length equals 14 residues. The germline V gene has CDR1 SGHTA and CDR2 FQGNSA. Unmatched junction bases numbered 13, after V lost 5 bases and J lost 14 bases. CDR3 coding DNA: TGTGCCAGCAGCGCTCGGACTAGCGGTTTAACAATGTATTTT. As protein: CASSARTSGLTMYF. Full variable domain (rest looked up from reference TRBV7-2 and TRBJ2-3): GAGVSQSPSNKVTEKGKDVELRCDPISGHTALYWYRQSLGQGLEFLIYFQGNSAPDKSGLPSDRFSAERTGGSVSTLTIQRTQQEDSAVYLCASSARTSGLTMYFGPGTRLTVL.

This chain links TRBV6-5 with TRBJ2-5; a weak D match, TRBD1 (6 bases). The CDR3 sequence is 13 residues long. Germline CDR1 is MNHEY and CDR2 is SVGAGI. Trimming shortened V by 6 bases and J by 4 bases, and 12 bases separated the two germline ends. This chain's CDR3 is CASRETGSETQYF. The CDR3 coding sequence is TGTGCCAGCAGAGAGACAGGCTCAGAGACCCAGTACTTC.